The 9 T cell receptor beta chains given below trace back to one sample, sequenced in a study of T cells in Graves' hyperthyroidism and ophthalmopathy (dated by TCRdb to about 2019). Library construction relied on multiplex PCR. Sequencing used an Illumina HiSeq 2000. Amplification of TCR beta CDR3 regions was carried out from RNA transcripts. For the first round of RT-PCR on the TCR CDR3, the HTBI primer set was used together with the Qiagen OneStep RT-PCR kit. The public sequencing data were trimmed at Q25 with fastp and processed into clonotypes with MiXCR by TCRdb, which kept only in-frame beta chains. Duplicate CDR3 protein sequences are folded into a single record with the most common DNA and genes. This sample comprises approximately 410,000 distinct CDR3 sequences, roughly 14% of them detected only once. The ten largest clones add up to about 13% of the sample. What was sequenced was blood. The receptors derive from a man between 18 and 29 years old with Graves' ophthalmopathy.

The rearrangement links TRBV5-8 to TRBJ1-1; D is uncertain. V was trimmed by 1 base and J by 10 bases, leaving 8 bases between them. The length of the CDR3 is 11 residues. CDR1 is SGHTS, CDR2 YDEGEE, per germline. The CDR3 spells CASSLRRGAFF. In nucleotides, the CDR3 is TGTGCCAGCAGCTTGAGACGGGGAGCTTTCTTT.

This clonotype was found many times. The V gene is TRBV5-1, the J gene TRBJ1-2; D uncertain. There are 12 residues in the CDR3. V was pared by 3 bases and J by 6 bases, with 9 bases between. Germline CDR1 reads SGHRS; CDR2 reads YFSETQ. DNA of the CDR3: TGCGCCAGCAGCTCCGGGATAAATGGCTACACCTTC. This codes for CASSSGINGYTF.

V gene TRBV12-3 or TRBV12-4 combines with J gene TRBJ1-1, with D hard to call. The CDR3 is 13 amino acids. V was clipped by 1 base and J by 5 bases, with 8 bases between them. The CDR3 here is CASSLVSRTEAFF. The CDR3 DNA follows: TGTGCCAGCAGTTTAGTTTCGCGGACTGAAGCTTTCTTT.

The chain recombines TRBV5-1 with TRBJ2-7, with D hard to call. Germline V CDR1 and CDR2: SGHRS, YFSETQ. This CDR3 has 12 residues. V dropped 0 bases and J dropped 5 bases, with 6 bases sitting between them. The CDR3 bases are TGCGCCAGCAGCTTGGACGCTCACGAGCAGTACTTC. Protein product: CASSLDAHEQYF.

A few counts support this clonotype. The chain carries TRBV6-1 and TRBJ1-3; 8 nucleotides align to TRBD1. The V segment lost 4 bases and the J segment 7 bases; nucleotides outside the gene matches: 6. The CDR3 is 14 residues long. Germline-derived CDR1 and CDR2 are MNHNS and SASEGT. CDR3 bases: TGTGCCAGCAGTGTGACAGGGGCGGCGAACACCATATATTTT. It encodes CASSVTGAANTIYF.

The V and J genes are TRBV20-1 and TRBJ2-2; 13 nucleotides align to TRBD2. This CDR3 is built from 16 residues. The germline gives CDR1 DFQATT, CDR2 SNEGSKA (reference sequence). V lost 6 bases to trimming and J lost 3 bases; unmatched junction nucleotides: 7. CDR3 sequence: CSALTSGRPYTGELFF. The CDR3 bases are TGCAGTGCCTTGACTAGCGGGAGGCCCTACACCGGGGAGCTGTTTTTT.

In its sample, this clonotype was seen many times. The rearrangement uses TRBV5-1 and TRBJ1-4; the D gene is possibly TRBD1 (5 bases). Germline V CDR1 and CDR2: SGHRS, YFSETQ. The CDR3 has 13 residues. V was trimmed by 4 bases and J by 4 bases, leaving 8 bases between them. CDR3 protein: CASSTTVNEKLFF. The CDR3 DNA reads TGCGCCAGCAGCACGACAGTTAATGAAAAACTGTTTTTT.

There are many counts of this clonotype. The genes are TRBV10-2 and TRBJ2-1; 8 nucleotides match TRBD2. The germline gives CDR1 WSHSY, CDR2 SAAADI. V was pared by 3 bases and J by 6 bases, with 7 bases of the junction left unmatched. This CDR3 contains 15 residues. CDR3 sequence (DNA): TGCGCCAGCAGTGATCGGGGACTAGGGGCCAATGAGCAGTTCTTC. Protein product: CASSDRGLGANEQFF.

The rearrangement links TRBV4-1 to TRBJ2-7; D possibly corresponds to TRBD1 (6 bases). The V end was cut by 4 bases, the J end by 6 bases, with 16 bases between. Germline V gives CDR1 MGHRA, CDR2 YSYEKL. The CDR3 has 14 amino acids. CDR3 in DNA: TGCGCCAGCAGCCGGCAGGGGTTCGAGGGCGAGCAGTACTTC. Amino acids: CASSRQGFEGEQYF.